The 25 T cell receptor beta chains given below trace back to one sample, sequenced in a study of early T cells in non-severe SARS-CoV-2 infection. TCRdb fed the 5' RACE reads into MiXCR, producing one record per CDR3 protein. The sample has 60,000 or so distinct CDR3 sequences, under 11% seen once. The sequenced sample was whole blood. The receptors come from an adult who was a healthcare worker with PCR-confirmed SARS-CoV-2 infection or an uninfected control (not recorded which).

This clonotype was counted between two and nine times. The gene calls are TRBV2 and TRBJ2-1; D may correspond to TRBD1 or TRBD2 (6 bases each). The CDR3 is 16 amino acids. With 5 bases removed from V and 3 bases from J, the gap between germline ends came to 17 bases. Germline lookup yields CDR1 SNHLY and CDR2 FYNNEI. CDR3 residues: CASSFITGANYNEQFF. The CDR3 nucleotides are TGTGCCAGCAGTTTTATTACGGGGGCGAACTACAATGAGCAGTTCTTC.

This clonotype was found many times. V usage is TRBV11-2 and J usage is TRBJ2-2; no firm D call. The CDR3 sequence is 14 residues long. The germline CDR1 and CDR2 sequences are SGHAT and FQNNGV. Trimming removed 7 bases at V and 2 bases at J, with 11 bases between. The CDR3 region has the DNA TGTGCCAGCATGCGTTACGATAACACCGGGGAGCTGTTTTTT. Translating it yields CASMRYDNTGELFF.

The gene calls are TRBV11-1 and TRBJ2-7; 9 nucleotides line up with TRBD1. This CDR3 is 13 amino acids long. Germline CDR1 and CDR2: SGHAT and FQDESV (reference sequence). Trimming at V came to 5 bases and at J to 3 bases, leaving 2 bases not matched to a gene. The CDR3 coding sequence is TGTGCCAGCAGCCGGGACAGGGACTACGAGCAGTACTTC. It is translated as CASSRDRDYEQYF.

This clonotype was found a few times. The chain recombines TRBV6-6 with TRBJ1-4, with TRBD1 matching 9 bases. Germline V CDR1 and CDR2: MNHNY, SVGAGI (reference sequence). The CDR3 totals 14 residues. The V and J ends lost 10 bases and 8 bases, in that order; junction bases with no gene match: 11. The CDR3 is CATRGQGNVEKLFF. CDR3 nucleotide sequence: TGTGCCACCAGAGGACAGGGGAATGTCGAAAAACTGTTTTTT.

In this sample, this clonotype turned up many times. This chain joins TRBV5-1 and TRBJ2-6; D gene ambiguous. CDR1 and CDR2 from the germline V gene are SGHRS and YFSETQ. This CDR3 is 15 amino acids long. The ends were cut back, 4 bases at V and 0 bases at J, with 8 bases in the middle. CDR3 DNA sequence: TGCGCCAGCAGCCTGGCAGTCTCTGGGGCCAACGTCCTGACTTTC. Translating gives CASSLAVSGANVLTF.

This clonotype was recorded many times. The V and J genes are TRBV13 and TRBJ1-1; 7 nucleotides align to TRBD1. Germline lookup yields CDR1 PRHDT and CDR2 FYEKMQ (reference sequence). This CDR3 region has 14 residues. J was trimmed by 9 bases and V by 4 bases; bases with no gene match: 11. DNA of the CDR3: TGTGCCAGCAGCTCTTTTGGGACAGATTACCAAGCTTTCTTT. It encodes CASSSFGTDYQAFF. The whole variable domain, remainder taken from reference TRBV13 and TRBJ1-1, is AAGVIQSPRHLIKEKRETATLKCYPIPRHDTVYWYQQGPGQDPQFLISFYEKMQSDKGSIPDRFSAQQFSDYHSELNMSSLELGDSALYFCASSSFGTDYQAFFGQGTRLTVV.

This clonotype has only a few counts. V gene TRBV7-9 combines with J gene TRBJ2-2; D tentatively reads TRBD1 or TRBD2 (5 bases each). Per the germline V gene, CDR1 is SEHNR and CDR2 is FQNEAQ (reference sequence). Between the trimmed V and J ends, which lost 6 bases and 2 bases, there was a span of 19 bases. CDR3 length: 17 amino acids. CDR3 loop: CASSQRSGTGNTGELFF. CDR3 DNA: TGTGCCAGCAGTCAACGGTCCGGGACCGGAAACACCGGGGAGCTGTTTTTT.

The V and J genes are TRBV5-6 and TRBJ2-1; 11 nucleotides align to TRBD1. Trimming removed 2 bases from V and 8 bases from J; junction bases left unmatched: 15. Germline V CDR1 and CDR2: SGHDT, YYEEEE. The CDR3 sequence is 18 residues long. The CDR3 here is CASSFGQGAWLILDEQFF. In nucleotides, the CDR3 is TGTGCCAGCAGCTTCGGACAGGGGGCATGGCTGATATTGGATGAGCAGTTCTTC. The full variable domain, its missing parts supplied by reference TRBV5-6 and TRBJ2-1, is DAGVTQSPTHLIKTRGQQVTLRCSPKSGHDTVSWYQQALGQGPQFIFQYYEEEERQRGNFPDRFSGHQFPNYSSELNVNALLLGDSALYLCASSFGQGAWLILDEQFFGPGTRLTVL.

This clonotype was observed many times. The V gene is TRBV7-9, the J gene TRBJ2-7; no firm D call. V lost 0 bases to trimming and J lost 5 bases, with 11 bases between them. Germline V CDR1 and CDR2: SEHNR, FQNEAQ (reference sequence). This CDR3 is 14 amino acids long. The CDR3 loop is CASSLAGLSDEQYF. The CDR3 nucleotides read TGTGCCAGCAGCTTAGCAGGGCTATCTGACGAGCAGTACTTC.

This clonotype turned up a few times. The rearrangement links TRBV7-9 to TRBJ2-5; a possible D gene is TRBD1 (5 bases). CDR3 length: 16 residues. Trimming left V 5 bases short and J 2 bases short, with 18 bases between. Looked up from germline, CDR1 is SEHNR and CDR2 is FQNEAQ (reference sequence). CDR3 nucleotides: TGTGCCAGCAGCCCACTTGGTTTGGGGCAACAAGAGACCCAGTACTTC. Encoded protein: CASSPLGLGQQETQYF.

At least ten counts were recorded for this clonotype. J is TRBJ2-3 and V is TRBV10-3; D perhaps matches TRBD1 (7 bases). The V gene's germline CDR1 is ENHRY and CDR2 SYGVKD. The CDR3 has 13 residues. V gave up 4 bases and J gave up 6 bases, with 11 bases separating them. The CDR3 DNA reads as TGTGCCATCAGTGGGGCAGGGGGGGATACGCAGTATTTT. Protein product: CAISGAGGDTQYF.

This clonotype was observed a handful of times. CDR3 residues: CSAPTQALANTEAFF. The DNA for the CDR3 is TGCAGTGCCCCCACACAGGCGTTAGCCAACACTGAAGCTTTCTTT. The chain recombines TRBV20-1 with TRBJ1-1; tentative D call: TRBD1 (5 bases). Germline V gives CDR1 DFQATT, CDR2 SNEGSKA (reference sequence). V shed 6 bases and J shed 2 bases, with 19 bases lying between them. This CDR3 region has 15 residues.

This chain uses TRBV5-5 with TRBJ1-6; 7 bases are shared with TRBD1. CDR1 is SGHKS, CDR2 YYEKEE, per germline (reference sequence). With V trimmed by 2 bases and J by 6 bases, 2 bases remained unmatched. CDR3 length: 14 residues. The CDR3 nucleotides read TGTGCCAGCAGCTTTCGGGACAGTAATTCACCCCTCCACTTT. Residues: CASSFRDSNSPLHF.

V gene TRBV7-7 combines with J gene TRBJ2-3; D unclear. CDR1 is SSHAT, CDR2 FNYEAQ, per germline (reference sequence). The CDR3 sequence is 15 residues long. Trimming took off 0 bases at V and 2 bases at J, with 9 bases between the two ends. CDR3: CASSLADGPTDTQYF. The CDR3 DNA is TGTGCCAGCAGCTTAGCGGACGGACCCACAGATACGCAGTATTTT.

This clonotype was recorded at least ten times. The DNA for the CDR3 is TGTGCCACCAGACCCTCGAGCGGGGGCTACGCCACAGATACGCAGTATTTT. This gives the protein CATRPSSGGYATDTQYF. V is TRBV15 and J is TRBJ2-3, with TRBD2 identical over 8 bases. Germline-derived CDR1 and CDR2 are LNHNV and YYDKDF (reference sequence). J was trimmed by 2 bases and V by 6 bases; bases with no gene match: 13. The CDR3 length is 17 residues.

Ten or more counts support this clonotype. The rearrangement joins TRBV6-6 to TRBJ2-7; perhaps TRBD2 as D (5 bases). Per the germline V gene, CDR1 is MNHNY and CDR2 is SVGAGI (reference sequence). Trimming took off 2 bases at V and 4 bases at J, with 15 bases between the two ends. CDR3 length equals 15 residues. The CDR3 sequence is CASSYTAGRGYEQYF. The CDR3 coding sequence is TGTGCCAGCAGTTACACGGCGGGCCGGGGATACGAGCAGTACTTC.

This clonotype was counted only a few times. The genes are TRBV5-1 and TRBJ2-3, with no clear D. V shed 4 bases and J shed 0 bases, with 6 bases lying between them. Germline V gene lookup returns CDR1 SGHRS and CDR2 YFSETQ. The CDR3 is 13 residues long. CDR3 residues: CASSVGSTDTQYF. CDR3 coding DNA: TGCGCCAGCAGCGTCGGCAGCACAGATACGCAGTATTTT.

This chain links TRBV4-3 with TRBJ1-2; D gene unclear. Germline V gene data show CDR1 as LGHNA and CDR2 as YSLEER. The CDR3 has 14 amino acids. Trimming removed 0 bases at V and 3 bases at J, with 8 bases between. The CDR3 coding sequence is TGCGCCAGCAGCCAAGATAAAGGGTACTATGGCTACACCTTC. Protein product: CASSQDKGYYGYTF.

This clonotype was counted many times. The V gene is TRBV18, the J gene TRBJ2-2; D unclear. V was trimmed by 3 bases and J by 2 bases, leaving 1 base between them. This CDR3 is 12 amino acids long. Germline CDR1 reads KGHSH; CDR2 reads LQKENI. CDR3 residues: CASSPNTGELFF. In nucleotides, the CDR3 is TGTGCCAGCTCACCCAACACCGGGGAGCTGTTTTTT.

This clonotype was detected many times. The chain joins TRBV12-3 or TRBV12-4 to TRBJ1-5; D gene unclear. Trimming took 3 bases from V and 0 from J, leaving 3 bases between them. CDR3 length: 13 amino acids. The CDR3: CASSFGSNQPQHF. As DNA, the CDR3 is TGTGCCAGCAGTTTCGGTAGCAATCAGCCCCAGCATTTT.

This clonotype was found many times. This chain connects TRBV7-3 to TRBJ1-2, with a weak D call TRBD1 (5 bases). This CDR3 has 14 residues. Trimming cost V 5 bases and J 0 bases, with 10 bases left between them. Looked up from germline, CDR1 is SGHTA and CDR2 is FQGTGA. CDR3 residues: CASSPEGANYGYTF. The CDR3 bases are TGTGCCAGCAGCCCGGAAGGGGCTAACTATGGCTACACCTTC.

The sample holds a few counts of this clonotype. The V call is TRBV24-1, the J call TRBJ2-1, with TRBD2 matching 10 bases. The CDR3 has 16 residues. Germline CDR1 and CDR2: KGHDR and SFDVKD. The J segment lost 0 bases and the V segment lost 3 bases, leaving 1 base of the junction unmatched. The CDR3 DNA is TGTGCCACCAGTGATCCTAGCGGGAGCTCCTACAATGAGCAGTTCTTC. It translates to CATSDPSGSSYNEQFF.

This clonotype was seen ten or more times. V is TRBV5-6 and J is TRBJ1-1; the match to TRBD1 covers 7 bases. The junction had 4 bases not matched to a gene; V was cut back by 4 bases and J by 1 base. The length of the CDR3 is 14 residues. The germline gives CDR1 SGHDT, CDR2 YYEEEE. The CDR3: CASSMGQTNTEAFF. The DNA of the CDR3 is TGTGCCAGCAGCATGGGACAGACGAACACTGAAGCTTTCTTT.

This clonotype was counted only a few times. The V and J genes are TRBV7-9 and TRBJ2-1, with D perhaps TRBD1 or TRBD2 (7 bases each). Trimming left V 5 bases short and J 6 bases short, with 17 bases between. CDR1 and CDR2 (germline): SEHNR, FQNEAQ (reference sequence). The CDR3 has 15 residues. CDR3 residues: CASSQAVRGGNEQFF. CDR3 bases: TGTGCCAGCAGCCAGGCGGTCAGGGGGGGCAATGAGCAGTTCTTC.

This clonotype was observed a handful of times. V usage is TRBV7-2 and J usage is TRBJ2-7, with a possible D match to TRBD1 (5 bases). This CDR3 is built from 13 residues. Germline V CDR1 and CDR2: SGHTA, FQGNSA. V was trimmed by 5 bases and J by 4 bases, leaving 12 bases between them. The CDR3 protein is CASSNGHRYEQYF. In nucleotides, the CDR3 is TGTGCCAGCAGCAATGGACACCGTTACGAGCAGTACTTC. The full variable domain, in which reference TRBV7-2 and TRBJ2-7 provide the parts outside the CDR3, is GAGVSQSPSNKVTEKGKDVELRCDPISGHTALYWYRQSLGQGLEFLIYFQGNSAPDKSGLPSDRFSAERTGGSVSTLTIQRTQQEDSAVYLCASSNGHRYEQYFGPGTRLTVT.